This T cell receptor beta chain was recorded in a study of PD-1 blockade in mismatch repair-deficient tumors. Whole-study context: Patients had around 12 mismatch repair-deficient cancer types, all previously treated and progressing.

TCRs were sequenced from a few patients responding to pembrolizumab. This table comes from immunoSEQ multiplex PCR, and its TCRdb copy is limited to in-frame clones, with some not included. The profile shows 90,000 to 120,000 clones, over 75% of them singletons. Trimming took 5 bases from V and 6 from J, leaving 16 bases between them. The CDR3 is made up of 14 amino acids. Germline V lookup: CDR1 SEHNR, CDR2 FQNEAQ (reference sequence). The source is an adult with mismatch repair-deficient cancer. J is TRBJ1-1 and V is TRBV7-9; possible D gene TRBD1, 6 bases. The sample was peripheral blood, taken roughly eight months after starting pembrolizumab. CDR3 region: CASSQQGNSAEAFF. CDR3 nucleotide sequence: TGTGCCAGCAGCCAACAGGGTAATAGTGCTGAAGCTTTCTTT.